The T cell receptor beta chain under discussion was sequenced for a study of CD8+CD57+ T cells in acquired aplastic anemia. Study context: On average, sorted CD4+ and CD8+ cells gave approximately 3 ug of DNA. Healthy donors yielded roughly 9.8 million CD4+ cell reads on average.

Details on this clonotype: Antigen: not known.

Study-level findings and limits: With respect to CD8+ Simpson's diversity, patients and controls did not differ significantly. Found in both controls and patients were twenty-nine CD8+ CDR3 sequences.

Genomic DNA, the template, was used for profiling of the TCR beta VDJ and CDR3. Using its own MiXCR run on the reads, TCRdb lists one record per CDR3 protein. The data show 400,000 to 500,000 distinct CDR3 sequences, 55% to 70% seen once. The clonotype originates from a human donor in good health, serving as a control. The material sequenced was sorted CD4+, CD8+, or CD8+CD57+ T cells (not recorded which) from PBMCs.

The CDR3 loop reads CAIGRGETQYF. CDR3 bases: TGTGCCATCGGGAGGGGCGAGACCCAGTACTTC. The chain employs TRBV10-3 and TRBJ2-5; TRBD2 aligns across 7 bases. Germline CDR1 is ENHRY and CDR2 is SYGVKD. V lost 8 bases, J lost 5 bases, and 2 bases stayed unmatched. The CDR3 runs 11 residues.